This T cell receptor (beta chain) appears in the sequencing data of a study of a mutant IDH1 vaccine in newly diagnosed glioma. Overall study context: Vaccines were begun 4-6 weeks after radiotherapy alone, or with temozolomide cycles. Before enrollment, the patients had been treated with radiotherapy alone, temozolomide alone, or both together. Most of them had received both. General study results and limits: Pseudoprogression seemed unrelated to changes in top peripheral T cell clonotypes.

Assay: immunoSEQ multiplex PCR; the TCRdb copy retains only in-frame clones and omits some. The sample lists tens of thousands of clones, 81% occurring once. For this clone: Its antigen is not identified.

The V gene's germline CDR1 is SGHNT and CDR2 YYREEE (reference sequence). The CDR3 totals 15 residues. V was cut by 0 bases and J by 3 bases, with 10 bases left in between. Time point noted: week 35, safety follow-up. A single vaccine dose contained 300 ug of mutant IDH1 20-mer peptide, and topical imiquimod was used with it. The sequencing used PBMCs, collected from a glioma patient whose treatment included an IDH1 peptide vaccine. This chain uses TRBV5-4 with TRBJ2-1; no definite D call. This receptor was obtained from a man aged 40-50 years with glioma. The CDR3: CASSLGRLGYNEQFF. CDR3 bases: TGTGCCAGCAGCTTGGGCAGGTTGGGCTACAATGAGCAGTTCTTC.